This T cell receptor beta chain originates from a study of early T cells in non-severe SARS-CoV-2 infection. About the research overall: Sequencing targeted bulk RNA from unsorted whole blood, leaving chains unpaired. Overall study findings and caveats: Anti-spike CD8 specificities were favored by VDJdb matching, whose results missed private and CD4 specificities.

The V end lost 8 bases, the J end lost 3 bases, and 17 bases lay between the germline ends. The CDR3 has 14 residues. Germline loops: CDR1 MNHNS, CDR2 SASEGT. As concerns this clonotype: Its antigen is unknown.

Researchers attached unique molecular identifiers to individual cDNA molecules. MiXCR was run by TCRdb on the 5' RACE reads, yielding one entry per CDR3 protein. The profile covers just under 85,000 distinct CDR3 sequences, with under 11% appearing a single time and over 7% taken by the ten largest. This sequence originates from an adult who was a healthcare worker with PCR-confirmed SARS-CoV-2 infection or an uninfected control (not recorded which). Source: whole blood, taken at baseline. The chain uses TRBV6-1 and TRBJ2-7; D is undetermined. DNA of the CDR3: TGTGCCAGCGTTCCGGACCCGCGGAGCTACGAGCAGTACTTC. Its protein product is CASVPDPRSYEQYF.